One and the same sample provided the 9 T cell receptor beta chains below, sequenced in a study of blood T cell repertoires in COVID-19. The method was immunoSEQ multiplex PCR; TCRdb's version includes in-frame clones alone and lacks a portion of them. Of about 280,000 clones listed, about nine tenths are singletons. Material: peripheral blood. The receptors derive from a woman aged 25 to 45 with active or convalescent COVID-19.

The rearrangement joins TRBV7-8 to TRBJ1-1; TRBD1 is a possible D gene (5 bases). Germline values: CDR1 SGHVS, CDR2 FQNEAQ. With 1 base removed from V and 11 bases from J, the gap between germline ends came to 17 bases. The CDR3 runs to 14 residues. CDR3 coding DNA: TGTGCCAGCAGCTTAGTATCGGGACCCGGAGGGGCTTTCTTT. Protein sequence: CASSLVSGPGGAFF.

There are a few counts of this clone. The CDR3 DNA follows: TGCGCCAGCAGCCAAGTGAGGACAGCTGGAAACACCATATATTTT. The encoded protein is CASSQVRTAGNTIYF. The genes are TRBV4-1 and TRBJ1-3; D might be TRBD1 (6 bases). The CDR3 is made up of 15 amino acids. In germline, CDR1 is MGHRA, CDR2 YSYEKL. Trimming took 1 base from V and 2 from J, leaving 9 bases between them.

The CDR3 coding sequence is TGTGCCAGCAAGAGACAGGGGGCGGGGAAGACCCAGTACTTC. This codes for CASKRQGAGKTQYF. The V gene is TRBV6-5, the J gene TRBJ2-5, with 10 bases fitting TRBD1. The CDR3 extends over 14 amino acids. V dropped 7 bases and J dropped 6; count of bases not matched to a gene: 8. Germline-derived CDR1 and CDR2 are MNHEY and SVGAGI.

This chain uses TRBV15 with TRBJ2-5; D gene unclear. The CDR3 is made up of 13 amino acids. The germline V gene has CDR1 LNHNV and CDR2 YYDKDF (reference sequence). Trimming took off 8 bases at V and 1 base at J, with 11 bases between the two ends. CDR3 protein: CATGRSLQETQYF. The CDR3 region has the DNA TGTGCCACCGGCCGGAGCCTCCAAGAGACCCAGTACTTC.

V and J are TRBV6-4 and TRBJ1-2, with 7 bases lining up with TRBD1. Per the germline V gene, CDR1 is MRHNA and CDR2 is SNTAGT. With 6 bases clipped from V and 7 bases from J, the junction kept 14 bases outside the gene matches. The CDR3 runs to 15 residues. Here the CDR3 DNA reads TGTGCCAGCAGCGCCGAACAGGGGTCTATGGGTGGCTACACCTTC. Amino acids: CASSAEQGSMGGYTF.

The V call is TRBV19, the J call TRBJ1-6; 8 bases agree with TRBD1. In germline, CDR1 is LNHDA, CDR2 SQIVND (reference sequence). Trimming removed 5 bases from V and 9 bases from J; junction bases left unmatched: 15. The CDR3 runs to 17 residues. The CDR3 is CASSPRTGRITGSPLHF. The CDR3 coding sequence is TGTGCCAGTAGTCCCCGGACAGGGAGGATTACAGGTTCACCCCTCCACTTT.

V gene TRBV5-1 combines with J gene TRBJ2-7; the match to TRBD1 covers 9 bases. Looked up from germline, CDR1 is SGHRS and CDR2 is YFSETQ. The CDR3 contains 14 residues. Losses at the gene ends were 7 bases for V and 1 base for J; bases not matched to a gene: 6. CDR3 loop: CASSGTGSSYEQYF. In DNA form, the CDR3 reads TGCGCCAGCTCGGGGACAGGGTCGTCCTACGAGCAGTACTTC.

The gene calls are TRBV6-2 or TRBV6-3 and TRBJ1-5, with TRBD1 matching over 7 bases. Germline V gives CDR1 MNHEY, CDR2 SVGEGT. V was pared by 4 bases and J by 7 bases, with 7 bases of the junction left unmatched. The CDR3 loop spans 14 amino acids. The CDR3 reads CASSSRQGGQPQHF. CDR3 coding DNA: TGTGCCAGCAGTTCGAGACAGGGCGGCCAGCCCCAGCATTTT.

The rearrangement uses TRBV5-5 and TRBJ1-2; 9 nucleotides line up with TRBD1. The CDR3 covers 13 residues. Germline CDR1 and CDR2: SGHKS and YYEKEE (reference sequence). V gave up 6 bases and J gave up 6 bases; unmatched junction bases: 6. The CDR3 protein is CASTKGQGDGYTF. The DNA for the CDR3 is TGTGCCAGCACAAAGGGACAGGGCGATGGCTACACCTTC.